This T cell receptor beta chain appears in the sequencing data of a study of TIL therapy for anti-PD-1-resistant metastatic lung cancer. The overall study: Tumor harvest preceded PD-1/PD-L1 blockade, followed by nivolumab treatment.

The CDR3 spans 17 residues. The germline V and J ends were trimmed by 1 base and 0 bases, with 14 bases remaining between them. Germline loops: CDR1 LGHDT, CDR2 YNNKEL (reference sequence). Time point of the sample: pre-treatment sample, taken before nivolumab and TIL therapy. Stage 4 NSCLC adults joined between October 2017 and January 2020. This was the immunoSEQ v3 assay. Sequencing depth was 1.9 million or so read pairs for survey level, about 5-6 million for deep. Repertoires were generated with immunoSEQ multiplex PCR, while TCRdb's copy carries only in-frame clones and drops some. The sample shows roughly 54,000 clones, around 87% of them seen only once.

This TCR was sampled from a person between 30 and 79 years old with non-small cell lung cancer. The chain joins TRBV3-1 (or the pseudogene TRBV3-2) to TRBJ2-3, with a possible D match to TRBD1 (5 bases). This material consisted of blood, taken at baseline. The CDR3 DNA reads as TGTGCCAGCAGCCAAGCGCTAGGGGTCGGGAGCACAGATACGCAGTATTTT. It translates to CASSQALGVGSTDTQYF.